This TCR beta chain stems from a study of blood T cell repertoires in COVID-19. Study as a whole: The United States, Italy and Spain were the sources of the acute and convalescent COVID-19 samples. Nucleic acid was either cDNA or gDNA, and it came from T cells, B-cell-depleted T cells, or PBMCs.

V gave up 2 bases and J gave up 2 bases, with 10 bases separating them. The CDR3 extends over 16 amino acids. Germline assignment: CDR1 MNHEY and CDR2 SMNVEV (reference sequence). Per the original methods: Reference gene primer amplification in the assay estimated nucleated cell counts. Only in-frame clones appear in the TCRdb table, and some are missing; sequencing was by immunoSEQ multiplex PCR. The D gene and trimming were derived from the DNA, and the V and J assignments and clone size from that table. The sample shows 400,000 or so clones, over 75% of them seen only once. Sequenced input: PBMCs or T cells enriched from blood (not recorded which). V and J are TRBV27 and TRBJ2-6; maybe TRBD1 (6 bases). This clonotype was obtained from a woman aged 40 to 55 with acute COVID-19. CDR3: CASSLISGAGANVLTF. As DNA, the CDR3 is TGTGCCAGCAGTTTAATCTCAGGGGCTGGGGCCAACGTCCTGACTTTC.